The 16 T cell receptor beta chains reported below all come from one sample, sequenced in a study of shared clonotypes between healthy human individuals (dated by TCRdb to about 2020). The library was made by the immunoSEQ multiplex PCR assay. TCRdb retrieved this table from immuneACCESS and kept in-frame rearrangements only. Not all clones are present; in checked studies, unresolved V genes account for under half, and no reason is known for the remainder. This sample holds 950,000 to 1,100,000 clones; approximately 76% were observed only once. About 1.4% of the sample is taken by the ten largest. The specimen was memory CD4+ T cells sorted from blood. This sample's cell subset or site label indicates: CD45RA-negative fraction. These receptors originate from a man aged 18-30 years in good health.

This clone occurred a few times. V gene TRBV2 combines with J gene TRBJ1-1; no clear D gene. The length of the CDR3 is 13 residues. The V end was cut by 8 bases, the J end by 6 bases, with 16 bases between. The germline V gene encodes CDR1 SNHLY and CDR2 FYNNEI. As DNA, the CDR3 is TGTGCCAGCGGGAGGGCCCTCAAACCTGAAGCTTTCTTT. As protein: CASGRALKPEAFF. The full variable domain, completed using reference TRBV2 and TRBJ1-1, is EPEVTQTPSHQVTQMGQEVILRCVPISNHLYFYWYRQILGQKVEFLVSFYNNEISEKSEIFDDQFSVERPDGSNFTLKIRSTKLEDSAMYFCASGRALKPEAFFGQGTRLTVV.

The chain links TRBV30 to TRBJ1-1; no firm D call. V shed 8 bases and J shed 0 bases, with 25 bases lying between them. Germline-derived CDR1 and CDR2 are GTSNPN and SVGIG (reference sequence). CDR3 length equals 17 residues. The CDR3 region is CASNKLGVSKMNTEAFF. As DNA, the CDR3 is TGTGCCAGCAACAAGCTTGGAGTGAGCAAAATGAACACTGAAGCTTTCTTT.

This clone was seen once. The chain joins TRBV4-2 to TRBJ1-1, with D possibly matching TRBD1 (5 bases). With 0 bases removed from V and 5 bases from J, the gap between germline ends came to 10 bases. CDR1 and CDR2 from the germline V gene are LGHNA and YNFKEQ. This CDR3 has 14 amino acids. CDR3 loop: CASSQDWGGTEAFF. CDR3 DNA sequence: TGTGCCAGCAGCCAAGATTGGGGGGGGACTGAAGCTTTCTTT.

The chain has TRBV5-6 and TRBJ2-3; D not certain. CDR1 SGHDT and CDR2 YYEEEE come from the germline V gene. CDR3 length: 15 amino acids. The V end was cut by 4 bases, the J end by 0 bases, with 12 bases between. CDR3 nucleotide sequence: TGTGCCAGCAGCCGAGCGACCCTCAGCACAGATACGCAGTATTTT. Translated: CASSRATLSTDTQYF.

A note on this clone: This sample includes further DNA sequences coding for the same CDR3. The chain couples TRBV18 to TRBJ2-7, with a tentative D call TRBD2 (5 bases). This CDR3 contains 14 residues. CDR1 KGHSH and CDR2 LQKENI come from the germline V gene. Between the trimmed V and J ends, which lost 3 bases and 1 base, there was a span of 10 bases. CDR3: CASSPGGTSYEQYF. The CDR3 DNA reads TGTGCCAGCTCACCTGGAGGTACATCCTACGAGCAGTACTTC.

J is TRBJ2-5 and V is TRBV2; a possible D gene is TRBD1 (6 bases). V was shortened by 0 bases and J by 5 bases, with 13 bases between the two germline ends. Germline CDR1 and CDR2: SNHLY and FYNNEI. The CDR3 spans 15 residues. CDR3 region: CASSEAAGVVETQYF. The CDR3 DNA sequence: TGTGCCAGCAGTGAAGCGGCAGGGGTTGTGGAGACCCAGTACTTC.

The CDR3 coding sequence is TGCGCCAGCAGCGGCGGACAGGTCTATAATTCACCCCTCCACTTT. Amino acid sequence: CASSGGQVYNSPLHF. The genes are TRBV5-1 and TRBJ1-6; 7 nucleotides agree with TRBD1. CDR3 length: 15 amino acids. V dropped 4 bases and J dropped 3; count of bases not matched to a gene: 4. The V gene's germline CDR1 is SGHRS and CDR2 YFSETQ.

This clone was seen only a few times. V and J are TRBV7-9 and TRBJ1-4; D is possibly TRBD1 (6 bases). V was shortened by 4 bases and J by 5 bases, with 11 bases between the two germline ends. The CDR3 is 14 residues long. CDR1 and CDR2 from the germline V gene are SEHNR and FQNEAQ (reference sequence). The CDR3 nucleotides are TGTGCCAGCAGCTCCGGGACAAGCAATGAAAAACTGTTTTTT. Amino acids: CASSSGTSNEKLFF.

This sequence joins TRBV10-2 and TRBJ1-1; no reliable D call. The V end lost 7 bases, the J end lost 4 bases, and 13 bases lay between the germline ends. Germline-derived CDR1 and CDR2 are WSHSY and SAAADI. This CDR3 contains 13 residues. The CDR3 here is CASTTSGGTEAFF. Here the CDR3 DNA reads TGCGCCAGCACTACGTCTGGAGGCACTGAAGCTTTCTTT.

The chain carries TRBV4-1 and TRBJ2-5, with D perhaps given as TRBD1 or TRBD2 (5 bases each). Germline loops: CDR1 MGHRA, CDR2 YSYEKL. V lost 3 bases to trimming and J lost 5 bases, with 19 bases between them. This CDR3 contains 16 residues. CDR3 amino acids: CASSQQGAGQRETQYF. The DNA for the CDR3 is TGCGCCAGCAGCCAGCAGGGTGCGGGCCAAAGGGAGACCCAGTACTTC.

The chain joins TRBV6-5 to TRBJ2-3, with D perhaps given as TRBD1 or TRBD2 (5 bases each). Germline V gives CDR1 MNHEY, CDR2 SVGAGI. V was clipped by 7 bases and J by 7 bases, with 15 bases between them. This CDR3 comprises 13 residues. The CDR3, as DNA: TGTGCCAGCACCCGGGACCCCCGGAATACGCAGTATTTT. Protein sequence: CASTRDPRNTQYF.

The chain uses TRBV6-1 and TRBJ1-3, with D unclear. Between the trimmed V and J ends, which lost 3 bases and 0 bases, there was a span of 6 bases. The CDR3 length is 14 residues. The germline V gene has CDR1 MNHNS and CDR2 SASEGT. CDR3 amino acids: CASSDSGSGNTIYF. Here the CDR3 DNA reads TGTGCCAGCAGTGATTCAGGCTCTGGAAACACCATATATTTT.

This chain links TRBV7-6 with TRBJ2-7, with D possibly matching TRBD2 (7 bases). Germline CDR1 reads SGHVS; CDR2 reads FNYEAQ. CDR3 length: 16 residues. V was cut by 1 base and J by 6 bases, with 19 bases left in between. The CDR3 nucleotides read TGTGCCAGCAGCTTAGGTTCGGCCAGGGGAGGGTCCGAGCAGTACTTC. Residues: CASSLGSARGGSEQYF. The entire variable domain, with the rest obtained from reference TRBV7-6 and TRBJ2-7, is as follows: GAGVSQSPRYKVTKRGQDVALRCDPISGHVSLYWYRQALGQGPEFLTYFNYEAQQDKSGLPNDRFSAERPEGSISTLTIQRTEQRDSAMYRCASSLGSARGGSEQYFGPGTRLTVT.

The chain combines TRBV27 with TRBJ2-6; D possibly corresponds to TRBD2 (6 bases). V lost 8 bases and J lost 0, with 14 bases in between. The CDR3 is made up of 16 amino acids. Germline CDR1 is MNHEY and CDR2 is SMNVEV (reference sequence). The CDR3 sequence is CASGDFRPSGANVLTF. The CDR3 nucleotides read TGTGCCAGCGGGGACTTTCGTCCCTCTGGGGCCAACGTCCTGACTTTC. The full variable domain, its missing parts supplied by reference TRBV27 and TRBJ2-6, is EAQVTQNPRYLITVTGKKLTVTCSQNMNHEYMSWYRQDPGLGLRQIYYSMNVEVTDKGDVPEGYKVSRKEKRNFPLILESPSPNQTSLYFCASGDFRPSGANVLTFGAGSRLTVL.

The chain links TRBV5-8 to TRBJ2-2; D is perhaps TRBD2 (6 bases). Per germline, CDR1 SGHTS and CDR2 YDEGEE. The CDR3 contains 16 residues. V shed 0 bases and J shed 4 bases, with 13 bases lying between them. CDR3 amino acids: CASSLGLALITGELFF. The CDR3 nucleotides read TGTGCCAGCAGCTTGGGGCTAGCGTTAATCACCGGGGAGCTGTTTTTT.

The gene calls are TRBV6-6 and TRBJ1-1; D unresolved. Germline lookup yields CDR1 MNHNY and CDR2 SVGAGI (reference sequence). Trimming removed 2 bases from V and 3 bases from J, with 10 bases in between. CDR3 length: 14 residues. As DNA, the CDR3 is TGTGCCAGCAGTTACGGGGTTGAAGACACTGAAGCTTTCTTT. Residues: CASSYGVEDTEAFF.